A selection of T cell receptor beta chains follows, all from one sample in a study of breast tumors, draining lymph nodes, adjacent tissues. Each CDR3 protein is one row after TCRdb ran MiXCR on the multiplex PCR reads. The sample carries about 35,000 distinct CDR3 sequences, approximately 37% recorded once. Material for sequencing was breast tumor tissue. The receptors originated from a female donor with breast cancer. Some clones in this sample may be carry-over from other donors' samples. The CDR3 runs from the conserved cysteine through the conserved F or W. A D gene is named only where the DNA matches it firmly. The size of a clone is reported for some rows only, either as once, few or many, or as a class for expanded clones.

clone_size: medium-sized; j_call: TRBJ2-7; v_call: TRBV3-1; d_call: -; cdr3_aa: CASSQGYEQYF; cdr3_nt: TGCGCCAGCAGCCAGGGTTACGAGCAGTACTTC
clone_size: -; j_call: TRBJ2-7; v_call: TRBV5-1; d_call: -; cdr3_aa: CASSFGGQIYEQYF; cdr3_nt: TGCGCCAGCAGCTTCGGTGGCCAGATTTACGAGCAGTACTTC
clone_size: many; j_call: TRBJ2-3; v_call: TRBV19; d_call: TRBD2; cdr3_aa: CASSIHRPGLADTDTQYF; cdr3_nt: TGTGCCAGTAGTATCCACAGGCCGGGACTAGCGGACACAGATACGCAGTATTTT
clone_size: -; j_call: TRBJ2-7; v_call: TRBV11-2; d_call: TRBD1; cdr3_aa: CASSLGTGAGEQNF; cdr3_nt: TGTGCCAGCAGCTTGGGGACAGGGGCCGGGGAGCAGAACTTC
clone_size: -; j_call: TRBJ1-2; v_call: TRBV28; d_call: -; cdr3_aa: CASSLILGQGPYGYTF; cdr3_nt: TGTGCCAGCAGTTTGATACTGGGGCAGGGGCCCTATGGCTACACCTTC
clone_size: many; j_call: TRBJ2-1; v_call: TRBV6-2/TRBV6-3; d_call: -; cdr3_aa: CASSYGNYNEQFF; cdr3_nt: TGTGCCAGCAGTTACGGCAATTACAATGAGCAGTTCTTC
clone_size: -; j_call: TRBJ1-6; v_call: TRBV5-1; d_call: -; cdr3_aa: CASTLEGNSPLHF; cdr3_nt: TGCGCCAGCACATTGGAGGGAAATTCACCCCTCCACTTT
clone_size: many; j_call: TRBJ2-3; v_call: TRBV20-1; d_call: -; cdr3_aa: CRAGHDTQYF; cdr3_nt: TGCAGGGCAGGGCACGATACGCAGTATTTT
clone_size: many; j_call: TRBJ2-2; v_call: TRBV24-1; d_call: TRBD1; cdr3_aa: CATSAGTGLHANTGELFF; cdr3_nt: TGTGCCACCAGTGCCGGGACAGGTCTGCACGCGAACACCGGGGAGCTGTTTTTT
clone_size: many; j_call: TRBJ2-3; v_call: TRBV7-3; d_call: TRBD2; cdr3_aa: CASSSGLAGGTDTQYF; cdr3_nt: TGTGCCAGCAGCTCGGGACTAGCGGGAGGGACAGATACGCAGTATTTT
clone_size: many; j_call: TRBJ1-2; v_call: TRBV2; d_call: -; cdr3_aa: CASRGAGGGYTF; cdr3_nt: TGTGCCAGCAGAGGGGCCGGAGGTGGCTACACCTTC
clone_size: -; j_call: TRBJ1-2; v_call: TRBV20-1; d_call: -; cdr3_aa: CSARSPNYGCTF; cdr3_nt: TGCAGTGCTAGATCGCCGAACTATGGCTGCACCTTC
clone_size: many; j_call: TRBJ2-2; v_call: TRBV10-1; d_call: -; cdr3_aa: CASGGRGNTGELFF; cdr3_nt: TGCGCCAGCGGGGGACGTGGGAACACCGGGGAGCTGTTTTTT
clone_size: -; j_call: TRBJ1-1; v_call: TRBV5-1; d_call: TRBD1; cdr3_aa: CASSRGTGGGAFF; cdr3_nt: TGCGCCAGCAGCCGTGGGACAGGGGGGGGTGCTTTCTTT
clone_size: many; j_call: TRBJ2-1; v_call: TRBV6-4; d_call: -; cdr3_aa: CASSAGTSNEQFF; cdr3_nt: TGTGCCAGCAGCGCCGGGACAAGCAATGAGCAGTTCTTC
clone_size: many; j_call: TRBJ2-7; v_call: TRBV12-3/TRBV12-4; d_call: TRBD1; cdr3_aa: CASSLYQGVGEQYF; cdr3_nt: TGTGCCAGCAGTTTATATCAGGGGGTGGGCGAGCAGTACTTC
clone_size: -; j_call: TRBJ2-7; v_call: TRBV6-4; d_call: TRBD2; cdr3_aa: CASSDSSGQLVSYEQYF; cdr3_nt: TGTGCCAGCAGTGACTCTAGCGGGCAGCTGGTATCCTACGAGCAGTACTTC
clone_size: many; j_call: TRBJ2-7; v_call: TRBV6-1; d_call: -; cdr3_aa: CASSEALVGATYEQYF; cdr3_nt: TGTGCCAGCAGTGAAGCGCTGGTGGGCGCCACCTACGAGCAGTACTTC
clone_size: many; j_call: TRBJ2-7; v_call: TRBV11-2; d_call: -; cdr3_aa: CASSNGPQHEQYF; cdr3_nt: TGTGCCAGCAGCAACGGACCCCAGCACGAGCAGTACTTC
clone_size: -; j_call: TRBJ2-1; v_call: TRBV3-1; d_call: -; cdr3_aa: CASSQSSSAGEQFF; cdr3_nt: TGTGCCAGCAGCCAAAGTAGCTCTGCGGGTGAGCAGTTCTTC
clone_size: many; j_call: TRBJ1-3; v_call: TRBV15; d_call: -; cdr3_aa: CATSRGGNSGNTIYF; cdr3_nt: TGTGCCACCAGCAGAGGGGGAAACTCTGGAAACACCATATATTTT
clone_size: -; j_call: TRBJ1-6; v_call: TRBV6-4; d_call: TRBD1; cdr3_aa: CASSPGTENSPLHF; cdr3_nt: TGTGCCAGCAGTCCCGGGACAGAGAATTCACCCCTCCACTTT
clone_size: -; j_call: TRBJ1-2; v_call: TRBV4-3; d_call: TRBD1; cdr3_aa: CASSTRDRGSSYGYTF; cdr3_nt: TGCGCCAGCAGCACCCGGGACAGGGGGAGTAGCTATGGCTACACCTTC
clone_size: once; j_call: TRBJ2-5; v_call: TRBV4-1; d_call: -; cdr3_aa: CASSPTEQETQYF; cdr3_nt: TGCGCCAGCAGTCCGACAGAGCAAGAGACCCAGTACTTC
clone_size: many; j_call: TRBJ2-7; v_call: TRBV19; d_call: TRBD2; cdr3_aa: CASSSGRAYEQYF; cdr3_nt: TGTGCCAGTAGTAGCGGGAGGGCCTACGAGCAGTACTTC
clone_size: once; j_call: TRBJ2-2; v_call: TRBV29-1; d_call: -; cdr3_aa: CSVEGPTGELFF; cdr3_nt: TGCAGCGTTGAAGGGCCAACCGGGGAGCTGTTTTTT
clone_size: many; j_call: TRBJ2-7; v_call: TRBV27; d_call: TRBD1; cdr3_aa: CASSLKRTGSYEQYF; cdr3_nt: TGTGCCAGCAGTTTAAAAAGGACAGGGTCATACGAGCAGTACTTC
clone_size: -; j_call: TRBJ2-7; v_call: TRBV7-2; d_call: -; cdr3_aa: CASSLSGGSSYEQYF; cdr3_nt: TGTGCCAGCAGCCTAAGTGGGGGAAGCTCCTACGAGCAGTACTTC
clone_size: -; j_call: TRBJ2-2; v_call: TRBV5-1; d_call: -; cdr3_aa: CASSFTLLGTGELFF; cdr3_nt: TGCGCCAGCAGCTTCACCTTGCTGGGCACCGGGGAGCTGTTTTTT
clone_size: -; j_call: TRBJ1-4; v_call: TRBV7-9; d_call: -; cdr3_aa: CASSLGGYEKLFF; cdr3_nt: TGTGCCAGCAGCTTAGGAGGGTATGAAAAACTGTTTTTT
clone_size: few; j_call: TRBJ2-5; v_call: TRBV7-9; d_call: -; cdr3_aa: CASSRQARETQYF; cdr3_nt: TGTGCCAGCAGCCGACAGGCCCGAGAGACCCAGTACTTC
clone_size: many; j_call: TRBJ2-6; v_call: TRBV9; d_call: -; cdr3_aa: CASSQGSLGANVLTF; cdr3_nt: TGTGCCAGCAGCCAGGGGTCATTGGGGGCCAACGTCCTGACTTTC
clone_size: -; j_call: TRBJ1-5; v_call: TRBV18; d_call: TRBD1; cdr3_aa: CASSPQGGQPQHF; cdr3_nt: TGTGCCAGCTCACCCCAGGGGGGACAGCCCCAGCATTTT
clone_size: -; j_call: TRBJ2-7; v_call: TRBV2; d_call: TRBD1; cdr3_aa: CASRPRTGTYEQYF; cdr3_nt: TGTGCCAGCAGGCCCCGGACAGGGACCTACGAGCAGTACTTC
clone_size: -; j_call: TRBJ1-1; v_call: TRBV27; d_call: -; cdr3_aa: CASSLLGYTEAFF; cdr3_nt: TGTGCCAGCAGCCTACTGGGGTACACTGAAGCTTTCTTT
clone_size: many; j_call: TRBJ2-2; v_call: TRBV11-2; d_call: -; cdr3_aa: CASSLERTGELFF; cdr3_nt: TGTGCCAGCAGCTTAGAGAGAACCGGGGAGCTGTTTTTT
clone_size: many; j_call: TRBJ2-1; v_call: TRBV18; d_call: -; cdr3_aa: CASTEYNEQFF; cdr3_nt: TGTGCCAGCACTGAATACAATGAGCAGTTCTTC
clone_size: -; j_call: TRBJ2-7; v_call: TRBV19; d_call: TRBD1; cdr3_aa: CASRQGAGGYEQYF; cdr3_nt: TGTGCCAGTCGACAGGGGGCCGGGGGATACGAGCAGTACTTC
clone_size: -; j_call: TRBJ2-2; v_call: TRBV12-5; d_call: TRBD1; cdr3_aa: CASGSGTGGTGELFF; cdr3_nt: TGTGCTAGTGGATCCGGGACAGGGGGAACCGGGGAGCTGTTTTTT
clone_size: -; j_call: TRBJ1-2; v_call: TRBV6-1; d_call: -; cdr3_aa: CASSRQARWEDGYTF; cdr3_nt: TGTGCCAGCAGCCGCCAGGCCCGCTGGGAGGATGGCTACACCTTC
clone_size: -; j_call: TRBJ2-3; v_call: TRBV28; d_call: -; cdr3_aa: CASKAGGSTDTQYF; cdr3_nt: TGTGCCAGCAAGGCCGGGGGTAGCACAGATACGCAGTATTTT
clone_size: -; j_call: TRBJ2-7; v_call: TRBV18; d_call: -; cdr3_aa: CASSLDPYEQYF; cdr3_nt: TGTGCCAGCTCACTTGATCCTTACGAGCAGTACTTC
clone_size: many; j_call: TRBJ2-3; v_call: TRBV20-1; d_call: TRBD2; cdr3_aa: CSAAWGGWGTDTQYF; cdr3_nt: TGCAGTGCCGCGTGGGGGGGATGGGGCACAGATACGCAGTATTTT
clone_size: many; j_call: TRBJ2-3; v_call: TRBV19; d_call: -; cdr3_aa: CASSMDRASTDTQYF; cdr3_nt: TGTGCCAGTAGCATGGACAGAGCTAGCACAGATACGCAGTATTTT
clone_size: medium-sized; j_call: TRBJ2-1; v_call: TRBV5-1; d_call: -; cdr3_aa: CASSLGTVSYNEQFF; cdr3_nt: TGCGCCAGCAGCTTGGGCACCGTCTCCTACAATGAGCAGTTCTTC
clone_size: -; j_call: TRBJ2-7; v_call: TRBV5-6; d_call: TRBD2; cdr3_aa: CASSLLQGLRAPYEQYF; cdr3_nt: TGTGCCAGCAGCTTGCTCCAGGGACTAAGGGCCCCCTACGAGCAGTACTTC
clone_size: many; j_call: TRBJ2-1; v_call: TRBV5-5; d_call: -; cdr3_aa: CASSLSSLANNEQFF; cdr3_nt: TGTGCCAGCAGCTTGTCGAGTTTGGCGAACAATGAGCAGTTCTTC
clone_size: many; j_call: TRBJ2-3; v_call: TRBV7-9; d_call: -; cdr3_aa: CASSLGSITDTQYF; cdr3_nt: TGTGCCAGCAGCTTAGGCTCAATCACAGATACGCAGTATTTT
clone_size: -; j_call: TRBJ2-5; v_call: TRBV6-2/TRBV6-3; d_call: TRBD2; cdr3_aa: CASSTIRTSIGETQYF; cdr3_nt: TGTGCCAGCAGTACAATTCGGACTAGCATAGGAGAGACCCAGTACTTC
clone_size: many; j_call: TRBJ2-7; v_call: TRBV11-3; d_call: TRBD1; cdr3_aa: CASSVPGQGAGSYEQYF; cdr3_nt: TGTGCCAGCAGCGTTCCGGGACAGGGGGCGGGCTCCTACGAGCAGTACTTC
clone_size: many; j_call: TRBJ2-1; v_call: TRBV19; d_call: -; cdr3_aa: CASSMLSGPFGNEQFF; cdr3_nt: TGTGCCAGTAGTATGCTAAGCGGGCCGTTTGGCAATGAGCAGTTCTTC
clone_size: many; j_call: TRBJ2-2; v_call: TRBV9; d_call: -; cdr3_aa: CASSVGVESTGELFF; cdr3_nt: TGTGCCAGCAGCGTAGGAGTGGAGAGCACCGGGGAGCTGTTTTTT
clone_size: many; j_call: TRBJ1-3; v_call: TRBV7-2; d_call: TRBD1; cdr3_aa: CASSFNRGFGNTIYF; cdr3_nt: TGTGCCAGCAGCTTCAACAGGGGCTTCGGAAACACCATATATTTT